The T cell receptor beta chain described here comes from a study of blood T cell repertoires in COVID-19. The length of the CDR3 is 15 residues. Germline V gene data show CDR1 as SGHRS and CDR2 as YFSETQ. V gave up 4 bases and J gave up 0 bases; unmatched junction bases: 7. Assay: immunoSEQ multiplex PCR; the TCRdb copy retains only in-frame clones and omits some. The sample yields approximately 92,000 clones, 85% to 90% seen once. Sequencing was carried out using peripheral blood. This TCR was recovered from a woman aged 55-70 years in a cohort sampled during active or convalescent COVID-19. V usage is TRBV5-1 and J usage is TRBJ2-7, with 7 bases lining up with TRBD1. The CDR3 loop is CASSPRDSTSYEQYF. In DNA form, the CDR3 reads TGCGCCAGCAGCCCCCGGGACAGTACCTCCTACGAGCAGTACTTC. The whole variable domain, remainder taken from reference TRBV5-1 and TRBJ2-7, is KAGVTQTPRYLIKTRGQQVTLSCSPISGHRSVSWYQQTPGQGLQFLFEYFSETQRNKGNFPGRFSGRQFSNSRSEMNVSTLELGDSALYLCASSPRDSTSYEQYFGPGTRLTVT.